This TCR beta chain was obtained from a study of cytomegalovirus exposure and HLA in healthy donors. Study outcomes and limitations: A cluster of highly shared sequence variants was likely a sequencing artifact. When a later analysis was performed, an Asian-associated ancestry cluster reportedly had fewer N-insertions than the roughly 700-donor mean.

Per the germline V gene, CDR1 is SGHTA and CDR2 is FQGNSA. CDR3 size: 14 residues. The V end was cut by 5 bases, the J end by 5 bases, with 10 bases between. Remarks on this clone: The antigen is undetermined.

The PCR ran on 60 Vbeta and 13 Jbeta primers. Repertoires were generated with immunoSEQ multiplex PCR, while TCRdb's copy carries only in-frame clones and drops some. The sample carries about 82,000 clones, approximately 79% recorded once. The receptor's source is a human donor in good health. This sequence joins TRBV7-2 and TRBJ1-6; TRBD1 is a possible D gene (5 bases). Sequencing was carried out using PBMCs. Written as DNA, the CDR3 is TGTGCCAGCAGCCGACAGCCAGATAATTCACCCCTCCACTTT. This translates into CASSRQPDNSPLHF.